Below are 24 T cell receptor beta chains sequenced from a single sample in a study of breast tumors, draining lymph nodes, adjacent tissues. Using its own MiXCR run on the multiplex PCR reads, TCRdb lists one record per CDR3 protein. The table lists 130,000 or so distinct CDR3 sequences, less than 25% of them singletons. Samples came from axillary lymph nodes draining the breast cancer. The sequenced sample consisted of axillary lymph node tissue. Receptors originate from a female donor with breast cancer. Some clones in this sample may be carry-over from other donors' samples.

This clonotype was observed at least ten times. The chain links TRBV7-9 to TRBJ2-7; D gene uncertain. CDR1 SEHNR and CDR2 FQNEAQ come from the germline V gene (reference sequence). V gave up 1 base and J gave up 3 bases, with 7 bases separating them. This CDR3 comprises 13 residues. The chain's CDR3 is CASSLVNYYEQYF. DNA of the CDR3: TGTGCCAGCAGCTTAGTCAACTACTACGAGCAGTACTTC.

This clonotype was found many times. The V gene is TRBV7-3, the J gene TRBJ2-2; possible D gene TRBD2, 7 bases. CDR3 length equals 15 residues. Per germline, CDR1 SGHTA and CDR2 FQGTGA. With 6 bases removed from V and 1 base from J, the gap between germline ends came to 12 bases. The CDR3 sequence is CASRSGGQNTGELFF. CDR3 sequence (DNA): TGTGCCAGCAGGTCCGGGGGGCAGAACACCGGGGAGCTGTTTTTT. Complete variable domain (other parts from reference TRBV7-3 and TRBJ2-2): GAGVSQTPSNKVTEKGKYVELRCDPISGHTALYWYRQSLGQGPEFLIYFQGTGAADDSGLPNDRFFAVRPEGSVSTLKIQRTERGDSAVYLCASRSGGQNTGELFFGEGSRLTVL.

This clonotype was recorded at least ten times. This chain joins TRBV5-8 and TRBJ2-1; D gene ambiguous. The length of the CDR3 is 18 residues. Trimming removed 4 bases from V and 4 bases from J, with 24 bases in between. Looked up from germline, CDR1 is SGHTS and CDR2 is YDEGEE. CDR3 nucleotides: TGTGCCAGCAGCCTGCGGATGGCGCTCCAAAACGGGTACAATGAGCAGTTCTTC. Its translation is CASSLRMALQNGYNEQFF.

Note on this clonotype: Given a much more abundant clone one base away, this may be a read error. The missing conserved phenylalanine or tryptophan at the end of this CDR3 makes a read error likely. The chain combines TRBV3-1 with TRBJ2-7; D remains ambiguous. Germline values: CDR1 LGHDT, CDR2 YNNKEL (reference sequence). CDR3 length: 12 amino acids. V gave up 6 bases and J gave up 2 bases, with 8 bases separating them. The CDR3 protein is CASSPGAYEQYL. CDR3 DNA: TGTGCCAGCAGTCCGGGCGCCTACGAGCAGTACTTA.

This clonotype was seen just once. This may arise from a read error, as a much more abundant clone is one base away. The genes are TRBV5-8 and TRBJ1-4; 7 nucleotides line up with TRBD1. Losses at the gene ends were 4 bases for V and 0 bases for J; bases not matched to a gene: 6. CDR1 and CDR2 from the germline V gene are SGHTS and YDEGEE. The CDR3 is 16 amino acids. CDR3 in DNA: TGTGCCAGCAGCCCGGGACAGCCAGCAACTAATGAAAAACTGTTTTTT. This encodes CASSPGQPATNEKLFF.

This clonotype was seen many times. This chain joins TRBV20-1 and TRBJ2-1, with 12 bases aligning to TRBD2. V shed 5 bases, J shed 9 bases, and the junction held 11 bases outside the gene matches. The CDR3 consists of 15 residues. Germline CDR1 is DFQATT and CDR2 is SNEGSKA (reference sequence). CDR3 loop: CSAPTSGSSAGEQFF. For the CDR3, the DNA is TGCAGTGCTCCGACTAGCGGGAGCTCAGCGGGTGAGCAGTTCTTC.

This clonotype has a count of ten or more. The chain employs TRBV20-1 and TRBJ2-1; D is unclear. V lost 6 bases to trimming and J lost 2 bases, with 11 bases between them. This CDR3 is built from 13 residues. CDR1 and CDR2 (germline): DFQATT, SNEGSKA (reference sequence). This CDR3 is CSASKHTYNEQFF. CDR3 nucleotide sequence: TGCAGTGCCTCAAAACATACCTACAATGAGCAGTTCTTC.

This clonotype was observed many times. The chain links TRBV5-5 to TRBJ1-2, with TRBD1 matching 8 bases. V was clipped by 0 bases and J by 2 bases; unmatched bases: 3. The germline V gene has CDR1 SGHKS and CDR2 YYEKEE (reference sequence). CDR3 size: 15 residues. CDR3 in amino acids: CASSLVGQENYGYTF. The CDR3 DNA follows: TGTGCCAGCAGCTTGGTGGGACAGGAGAACTATGGCTACACCTTC.

This clonotype came up many times. The V call is TRBV2, the J call TRBJ2-1; tentative D call: TRBD2 (6 bases). V was cut by 5 bases and J by 0 bases, with 14 bases left in between. In germline, CDR1 is SNHLY, CDR2 FYNNEI. The CDR3 length is 16 residues. In DNA, the CDR3 is TGTGCCAGCAGTCCCCGTCGGGGGAGCTCCTACAATGAGCAGTTCTTC. It yields the protein CASSPRRGSSYNEQFF.

In its sample, this clonotype was seen many times. This chain connects TRBV14 to TRBJ2-1; 10 bases are a match to TRBD2. This CDR3 spans 17 amino acids. Trimming took 0 bases from V and 1 from J; bases not matched to a gene: 3. Germline CDR1 is SGHDN and CDR2 is FVKESK. The CDR3, as DNA: TGTGCCAGCAGCCAAGATCTAGCGGGAGCGTCCTACAATGAGCAGTTCTTC. Translation gives CASSQDLAGASYNEQFF.

A remark on this clonotype: This sequence may be a read error, since a much larger clone differs from it by one base. The V and J genes are TRBV2 and TRBJ1-5, with 7 positions matching TRBD1. Looked up from germline, CDR1 is SNHLY and CDR2 is FYNNEI. This CDR3 is built from 16 residues. J gave up 5 bases and V 4 bases, and 11 bases lay outside the gene matches. CDR3: CASSAGTVGGDQPQHF. The CDR3 DNA reads TGTGCCAGCAGTGCCGGGACAGTTGGAGGCGATCAGCCCCAGCATTTT.

CDR3 sequence reads: CAWSVRWLGKVGNEQFF. The DNA for the CDR3 is TGTGCCTGGAGTGTAAGGTGGCTTGGAAAGGTAGGCAATGAGCAGTTCTTC. This chain connects TRBV30 to TRBJ2-1; no clear D gene. Trimming removed 0 bases from V and 6 bases from J, with 21 bases in between. The CDR3 is 17 residues long. Germline assignment: CDR1 GTSNPN and CDR2 SVGIG (reference sequence).

This clonotype was seen ten or more times. V and J are TRBV18 and TRBJ1-4; D gene unclear. CDR1 KGHSH and CDR2 LQKENI come from the germline V gene. Trimming cost V 4 bases and J 5 bases, with 11 bases left between them. The CDR3 spans 14 residues. CDR3 sequence: CASSLADGNEKLFF. The CDR3 nucleotides are TGTGCCAGCTCACTGGCTGACGGGAATGAAAAACTGTTTTTT.

There are a few counts of this clonotype. A read error is possible here, since a much larger clone lies one base away. This chain links TRBV4-1 with TRBJ2-1, with 8 nucleotides matching TRBD2. CDR1 is MGHRA, CDR2 YSYEKL, per germline. The CDR3 is made up of 16 amino acids. With V trimmed by 2 bases and J by 10 bases, 13 bases remained unmatched. DNA for the CDR3: TGCGCCAGCAGCCAATACGAGACTAGCGTCATGGGGGAGCAGTTCTTC. Translation gives CASSQYETSVMGEQFF.

This clonotype has a count of ten or more. The rearrangement joins TRBV3-1 to TRBJ2-1, with TRBD1 matching 9 bases. Germline CDR1 LGHDT, CDR2 YNNKEL (reference sequence). V gave up 3 bases and J gave up 8 bases; unmatched junction bases: 11. This CDR3 comprises 16 residues. The CDR3 reads CASSHRGQGSDYEQFF. The CDR3 DNA follows: TGTGCCAGCAGCCACAGGGGACAGGGAAGTGACTATGAGCAGTTCTTC.

The chain carries TRBV28 and TRBJ2-1, with a possible D match to TRBD1 (7 bases). The V end was cut by 6 bases, the J end by 0 bases, with 18 bases between. Germline V gene sequence: CDR1 MDHEN, CDR2 SYDVKM. This CDR3 region has 17 residues. The CDR3 nucleotides are TGTGCCAGCAGCTCGGACAGGACTACGCACTCCTACAATGAGCAGTTCTTC. Its translation is CASSSDRTTHSYNEQFF.

The rearrangement uses TRBV3-1 and TRBJ2-2; no clear D gene. V was cut by 0 bases and J by 5 bases, with 7 bases left in between. CDR3 size: 14 residues. Germline values: CDR1 LGHDT, CDR2 YNNKEL (reference sequence). CDR3 region: CASSQDRKTGELFF. CDR3 DNA sequence: TGTGCCAGCAGCCAAGACCGGAAAACCGGGGAGCTGTTTTTT.

This clonotype has at least ten counts. Here the CDR3 reads CASTSDGGDYGYTF. Written as DNA, the CDR3 is TGCGCCAGCACCAGTGACGGGGGGGACTATGGCTACACCTTC. This chain joins TRBV4-1 and TRBJ1-2; D perhaps matches TRBD1 (5 bases). The CDR3 length is 14 residues. Germline values: CDR1 MGHRA, CDR2 YSYEKL. V lost 7 bases and J lost 3, with 15 bases in between.

This clonotype was seen at least ten times. The chain uses TRBV6-1 and TRBJ1-2; TRBD1 matches at 11 bases. CDR1 and CDR2 from the germline V gene are MNHNS and SASEGT. V lost 2 bases and J lost 6; bases outside the gene matches: 8. The CDR3 consists of 16 residues. CDR3 region: CASSERDRGTSDGYTF. The DNA of the CDR3 is TGTGCCAGCAGTGAAAGGGACAGGGGGACGTCTGATGGCTACACCTTC.

Ten or more counts support this clonotype. DNA for the CDR3: TGCAGTGCTACCGGGACTAGCGGGAGGGCAGGAACCGGGGAGCTGTTTTTT. Translation: CSATGTSGRAGTGELFF. V is TRBV20-1 and J is TRBJ2-2, with 16 bases that match TRBD2. This CDR3 has 17 residues. The V segment lost 4 bases and the J segment 5 bases; nucleotides outside the gene matches: 7. The germline gives CDR1 DFQATT, CDR2 SNEGSKA (reference sequence).

This clonotype was counted only a few times. V usage is TRBV6-5 and J usage is TRBJ1-5, with D possibly being TRBD1 (6 bases). V lost 6 bases and J 10 bases, leaving 19 bases between the germline ends. Germline loops: CDR1 MNHEY, CDR2 SVGAGI. CDR3 length equals 14 residues. The CDR3 DNA reads TGTGCCAGCAGCGATTCGTATAGCAGGGGACCCCAGCATTTT. Translating gives CASSDSYSRGPQHF.

Details on this clonotype: Just one base apart from a much larger clone, this may be a read error. V is TRBV25-1 and J is TRBJ2-7; D gene ambiguous. The CDR3 spans 14 residues. From germline, CDR1 is MGHDK and CDR2 SYGVNS. CDR3 DNA: TGTGCCAGCGGTGACGCGGACCCCTCCTACGAGCAGTACTTC. Residues: CASGDADPSYEQYF.

V and J are TRBV28 and TRBJ1-5; 7 positions agree with TRBD1. After removal of 10 bases from V and 6 bases from J, the junction contained 12 bases not matched to a gene. Germline lookup yields CDR1 MDHEN and CDR2 SYDVKM. The CDR3 runs 14 residues. CDR3 nucleotides: TGTGCCAACACCAGAGGACAGGTTGGTCAGCCCCAGCATTTT. It codes for CANTRGQVGQPQHF.

On this clonotype: A much larger clone sits a single nucleotide away, making a read error possible. The chain has TRBV5-8 and TRBJ1-6; D gene uncertain. Trimming left V 2 bases short and J 5 bases short, with 8 bases between. This CDR3 comprises 14 residues. CDR1 is SGHTS, CDR2 YDEGEE, per germline. CDR3 in DNA: TGTGCCAGCAGCTTAGGGAACCATAATTCACCCCTCCACTTT. It is translated as CASSLGNHNSPLHF.